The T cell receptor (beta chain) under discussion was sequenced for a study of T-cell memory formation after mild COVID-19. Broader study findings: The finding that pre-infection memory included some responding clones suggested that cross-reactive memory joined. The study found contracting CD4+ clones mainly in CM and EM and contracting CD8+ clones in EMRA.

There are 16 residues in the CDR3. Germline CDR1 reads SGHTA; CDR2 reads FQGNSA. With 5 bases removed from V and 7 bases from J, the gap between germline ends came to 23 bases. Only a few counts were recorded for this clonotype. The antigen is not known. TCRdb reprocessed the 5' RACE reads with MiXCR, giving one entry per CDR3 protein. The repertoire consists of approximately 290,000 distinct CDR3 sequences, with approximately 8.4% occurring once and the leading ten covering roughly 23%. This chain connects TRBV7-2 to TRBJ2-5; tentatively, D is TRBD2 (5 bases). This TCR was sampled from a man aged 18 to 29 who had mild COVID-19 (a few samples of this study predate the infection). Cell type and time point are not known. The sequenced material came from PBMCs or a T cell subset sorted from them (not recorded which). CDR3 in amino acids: CASSADGVTLTGTQYF. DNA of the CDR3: TGTGCCAGCAGCGCCGACGGGGTAACCCTGACCGGGACCCAGTACTTC.